This TCR beta chain derives from a study of beta chain features in type 1 diabetes. In germline, CDR1 is SGHRS, CDR2 YFSETQ. This CDR3 is built from 13 residues. Trimming at V came to 6 bases and at J to 5 bases, leaving 4 bases not matched to a gene. All of the isolated RNA was reverse transcribed, so expressed TCRB transcripts were sequenced. The data were produced by immunoSEQ multiplex PCR, yet TCRdb's version contains in-frame clones alone and is incomplete. Among 250,000 to 350,000 clones listed, approximately 15% were seen once. Findings of the study overall: Moderately but significantly shorter TCRB CDR3s were found in Type 1 diabetes patients in all four CD4+ subsets.

With regard to this clone: Its antigen is undetermined.

The TCR was taken from a man under 40 with type 1 diabetes. The genes are TRBV5-1 and TRBJ2-2; TRBD1 matches 7 bases. The sequenced material came from naive CD4+ T cells from blood. CDR3 amino acids: CASNKGQTGELFF. CDR3 in DNA: TGCGCCAGCAACAAGGGACAGACCGGGGAGCTGTTTTTT.